These 23 T cell receptor beta chains share one sample of origin, sequenced in a study of T cells in Graves' hyperthyroidism and ophthalmopathy. Researchers amplified the TCR beta CDR3 regions from RNA transcripts. The TCR CDR3 first-round RT-PCR relied on the HTBI primer set. TCRdb reprocessed the multiplex PCR reads via MiXCR and lists one record per CDR3 protein. The profile shows some 620,000 distinct CDR3 sequences, roughly 16% of them singletons. The sample consisted of blood. The receptor set was obtained from a young woman with Graves' hyperthyroidism.

Only a few counts were recorded for this clonotype. The chain links TRBV19 to TRBJ2-1, with TRBD2 identical over 10 bases. Trimming at V came to 2 bases and at J to 10 bases, leaving 8 bases not matched to a gene. From germline, CDR1 is LNHDA and CDR2 SQIVND (reference sequence). This CDR3 contains 15 residues. The CDR3 is CASSIRAGTSVEQFF. CDR3 sequence (DNA): TGTGCCAGTAGTATAAGGGCGGGGACTAGCGTCGAGCAGTTCTTC. Looking up the rest from reference TRBV19 and TRBJ2-1 gives the full variable domain: DGGITQSPKYLFRKEGQNVTLSCEQNLNHDAMYWYRQDPGQGLRLIYYSQIVNDFQKGDIAEGYSVSREKKESFPLTVTSAQKNPTAFYLCASSIRAGTSVEQFFGPGTRLTVL.

The V call is TRBV27, the J call TRBJ1-3; a possible D gene is TRBD1 (5 bases). The CDR3 has 14 residues. Per the germline V gene, CDR1 is MNHEY and CDR2 is SMNVEV (reference sequence). Trimming removed 4 bases from V and 4 bases from J, with 11 bases in between. In DNA form, the CDR3 reads TGTGCCAGCAGTTACCGTTGGGGGGGAAACACCATATATTTT. This gives the protein CASSYRWGGNTIYF.

This clonotype showed up many times. The chain recombines TRBV28 with TRBJ1-1; no clear D. Deletions cut 6 bases from V and 6 bases from J, with 14 bases between. Germline lookup yields CDR1 MDHEN and CDR2 SYDVKM. The CDR3 extends over 13 amino acids. DNA of the CDR3: TGTGCCAGCAGGAGCGGGCTCATCCCTGAAGCTTTCTTT. Translated, it gives CASRSGLIPEAFF.

This chain uses TRBV6-1 with TRBJ2-5, with TRBD1 matching over 7 bases. CDR3 size: 16 residues. Germline lookup yields CDR1 MNHNS and CDR2 SASEGT. J gave up 2 bases and V 2 bases, and 8 bases lay outside the gene matches. The CDR3 DNA is TGTGCCAGCAGTGAAAGGCACGGGACAGAACAAGAGACCCAGTACTTC. It codes for CASSERHGTEQETQYF.

A few counts support this clonotype. The genes are TRBV5-1 and TRBJ2-3, with D unresolved. The V gene's germline CDR1 is SGHRS and CDR2 YFSETQ. The CDR3 is 15 amino acids. The V and J ends lost 0 bases and 2 bases respectively, with 10 bases between them. CDR3 in DNA: TGCGCCAGCAGCTTGGGGCATCGCGACACAGATACGCAGTATTTT. Translated: CASSLGHRDTDTQYF.

Many counts were recorded for this clonotype. The V call is TRBV11-2, the J call TRBJ2-7; TRBD2 matches at 7 bases. The junction had 10 bases not matched to a gene; V was cut back by 1 base and J by 1 base. This CDR3 contains 17 residues. Germline CDR1 SGHAT, CDR2 FQNNGV. CDR3 coding DNA: TGTGCCAGCAGCTTAGCCCCCACCGGGACTAAGTCCTACGAGCAGTACTTC. Amino acids: CASSLAPTGTKSYEQYF.

The chain recombines TRBV29-1 with TRBJ2-5; possibly TRBD1 for D (6 bases). The V gene's germline CDR1 is SQVTM and CDR2 ANQGSEA. The V gene lost 5 bases and the J gene lost 5 bases, with 12 bases spanning the gap. There are 12 residues in the CDR3. The CDR3 DNA reads as TGCAGCGTTAGGGGGTGGGGGGAGACCCAGTACTTC. Amino acid sequence: CSVRGWGETQYF. Supplemented by reference TRBV29-1 and TRBJ2-5, the full variable domain reads SAVISQKPSRDICQRGTSLTIQCQVDSQVTMMFWYRQQPGQSLTLIATANQGSEATYESGFVIDKFPISRPNLTFSTLTVSNMSPEDSSIYLCSVRGWGETQYFGPGTRLLVL.

This clonotype was detected a few times. The rearrangement uses TRBV19 and TRBJ2-2; tentative D call: TRBD1 (6 bases). Germline V gene lookup returns CDR1 LNHDA and CDR2 SQIVND (reference sequence). The ends were cut back, 7 bases at V and 5 bases at J, with 8 bases in the middle. CDR3 size: 12 residues. The CDR3 region has the DNA TGTGCCAGTACTACAGGGACCGGGGAGCTGTTTTTT. Its protein product is CASTTGTGELFF. Full variable domain (outside the CDR3, taken from reference TRBV19 and TRBJ2-2): DGGITQSPKYLFRKEGQNVTLSCEQNLNHDAMYWYRQDPGQGLRLIYYSQIVNDFQKGDIAEGYSVSREKKESFPLTVTSAQKNPTAFYLCASTTGTGELFFGEGSRLTVL.

This clonotype was counted only a few times. This chain uses TRBV27 with TRBJ1-5, with 9 positions matching TRBD1. V shed 7 bases, J shed 4 bases, and the junction held 11 bases outside the gene matches. From germline, CDR1 is MNHEY and CDR2 SMNVEV (reference sequence). The CDR3 covers 16 residues. CDR3 amino acids: CASKDRDRVRNQPQHF. The CDR3 DNA reads as TGTGCCAGCAAAGACCGGGACAGGGTGAGGAATCAGCCCCAGCATTTT.

This chain joins TRBV7-9 and TRBJ1-4, with D hard to call. The V end lost 6 bases, the J end lost 8 bases, and 16 bases lay between the germline ends. The CDR3 has 14 residues. Looked up from germline, CDR1 is SEHNR and CDR2 is FQNEAQ (reference sequence). CDR3 in DNA: TGTGCCAGCAGTCCTTGGTCCTCCGACGAAAAACTGTTTTTT. It is translated as CASSPWSSDEKLFF. The complete variable domain, with remaining parts taken from reference TRBV7-9 and TRBJ1-4, reads DTGVSQNPRHKITKRGQNVTFRCDPISEHNRLYWYRQTLGQGPEFLTYFQNEAQLEKSRLLSDRFSAERPKGSFSTLEIQRTEQGDSAMYLCASSPWSSDEKLFFGSGTQLSVL.

This clonotype was detected many times. The rearrangement joins TRBV30 to TRBJ2-7; tentatively, D is TRBD2 (6 bases). The V end lost 5 bases, the J end lost 4 bases, and 6 bases lay between the germline ends. Germline values: CDR1 GTSNPN, CDR2 SVGIG (reference sequence). The CDR3 loop spans 10 amino acids. The CDR3, as DNA: TGTGCCTGGGGGGGGTACGAGCAGTACTTC. The encoded protein is CAWGGYEQYF.

This clonotype was seen at least ten times. The chain uses TRBV7-6 and TRBJ2-1; TRBD2 aligns across 7 bases. The CDR3 covers 13 residues. Losses at the gene ends were 5 bases for V and 6 bases for J; bases not matched to a gene: 4. From germline, CDR1 is SGHVS and CDR2 FNYEAQ. In DNA, the CDR3 is TGTGCCAGCAGCCCCGGGGGGTCCAATGAGCAGTTCTTC. It codes for CASSPGGSNEQFF.

In this sample, this clonotype turned up a few times. V gene TRBV5-6 combines with J gene TRBJ2-7; no definite D call. V lost 0 bases and J 5 bases, leaving 12 bases between the germline ends. Per the germline V gene, CDR1 is SGHDT and CDR2 is YYEEEE. CDR3 size: 14 residues. The CDR3 spells CASSLEERSDEQYF. In nucleotides, the CDR3 is TGTGCCAGCAGCTTGGAGGAGAGGTCGGACGAGCAGTACTTC.

The chain uses TRBV15 and TRBJ1-2; no clear D. The germline gives CDR1 LNHNV, CDR2 YYDKDF (reference sequence). V was shortened by 3 bases and J by 2 bases, with 10 bases between the two germline ends. This CDR3 has 14 residues. The CDR3 DNA is TGTGCCACCAGCAGCTATGGGGAAAACTATGGCTACACCTTC. Residues: CATSSYGENYGYTF.

The chain is built from TRBV5-1 and TRBJ2-1; TRBD1 agrees at 8 bases. Germline CDR1 and CDR2: SGHRS and YFSETQ. The J segment lost 5 bases and the V segment lost 0 bases, leaving 4 bases of the junction unmatched. CDR3 length: 15 amino acids. The CDR3 loop is CASSLVGQDHNEQFF. The CDR3 region has the DNA TGCGCCAGCAGCTTGGTGGGACAGGATCACAATGAGCAGTTCTTC. Full variable domain (missing parts from reference TRBV5-1 and TRBJ2-1): KAGVTQTPRYLIKTRGQQVTLSCSPISGHRSVSWYQQTPGQGLQFLFEYFSETQRNKGNFPGRFSGRQFSNSRSEMNVSTLELGDSALYLCASSLVGQDHNEQFFGPGTRLTVL.

In the case of this clonotype: A much larger clonotype is one base distant, so this may be a read error. The CDR3 nucleotides are TGTGCCAGCAGTTTACGGGCTAGCGGGAGGATTTACGAGCAGTACTTC. Translation gives CASSLRASGRIYEQYF. The chain carries TRBV28 and TRBJ2-7; TRBD2 aligns across 11 bases. The CDR3 extends over 16 amino acids. Germline values: CDR1 MDHEN, CDR2 SYDVKM. The J segment lost 4 bases and the V segment lost 2 bases, leaving 7 bases of the junction unmatched.

This clonotype showed up just a few times. The chain carries TRBV14 and TRBJ1-1; no clear D. CDR1 SGHDN and CDR2 FVKESK come from the germline V gene. This CDR3 comprises 13 residues. The V gene lost 1 base and the J gene lost 10 bases, with 13 bases spanning the gap. CDR3 nucleotide sequence: TGTGCCAGCAGCCAAGCGGCCGGCTCTAGAGCTTTCTTT. It specifies CASSQAAGSRAFF.

This clonotype occurred many times. The chain is built from TRBV2 and TRBJ2-1; tentatively, D is TRBD2 (6 bases). Trimming shortened V by 3 bases and J by 4 bases, and 16 bases separated the two germline ends. The germline V gene has CDR1 SNHLY and CDR2 FYNNEI. CDR3 size: 16 residues. CDR3 sequence reads: CASSEGVGSVYNEQFF. Written as DNA, the CDR3 is TGTGCCAGCAGTGAGGGGGTCGGGAGTGTATACAATGAGCAGTTCTTC.

This clonotype was counted at least ten times. This chain uses TRBV2 with TRBJ1-5; D unclear. The V end lost 2 bases, the J end lost 7 bases, and 12 bases lay between the germline ends. This CDR3 has 14 residues. CDR1 and CDR2 from the germline V gene are SNHLY and FYNNEI. The CDR3 DNA sequence: TGTGCCAGCAGTGAAAAGGGTACTGGGCAGCCCCAGCATTTT. Its translation is CASSEKGTGQPQHF.

This clonotype was seen repeatedly, ten times or more. The chain combines TRBV6-1 with TRBJ1-5, with 9 bases lining up with TRBD1. Germline V gene lookup returns CDR1 MNHNS and CDR2 SASEGT. V lost 6 bases to trimming and J lost 2 bases; unmatched junction nucleotides: 11. The CDR3 covers 17 residues. CDR3 in DNA: TGTGCCAGCAGATCGGGACAGGGTATGGGGGGCAATCAGCCCCAGCATTTT. The encoded protein is CASRSGQGMGGNQPQHF.

The chain links TRBV7-9 to TRBJ2-7; 9 bases line up with TRBD2. Matching the DNA end better, TRBJ2-1 makes the J call doubtful. Germline CDR1 and CDR2: SEHNR and FQNEAQ (reference sequence). The CDR3 runs to 14 residues. CDR3 sequence: CASSPSGMGYEQFF. The CDR3 DNA sequence: TGTGCCAGCAGCCCTAGCGGGATGGGCTACGAGCAGTTCTTC.

Ten or more counts support this clonotype. The chain combines TRBV7-8 with TRBJ2-1; tentative D call: TRBD2 (5 bases). V shed 5 bases and J shed 2 bases, with 25 bases lying between them. The CDR3 totals 19 residues. Germline V lookup: CDR1 SGHVS, CDR2 FQNEAQ. CDR3 loop: CASSTRTPWETQTYNEQFF. CDR3 bases: TGTGCCAGCAGCACTCGGACCCCGTGGGAGACCCAAACCTACAATGAGCAGTTCTTC.

The V gene is TRBV13, the J gene TRBJ1-4, with D perhaps matching TRBD1 (5 bases). Trimming shortened V by 3 bases and J by 7 bases, and 12 bases separated the two germline ends. The CDR3 runs 14 residues. CDR1 and CDR2 (germline): PRHDT, FYEKMQ (reference sequence). The CDR3 spells CASSFRGELEKLFF. CDR3 nucleotides: TGTGCCAGCAGCTTCCGGGGGGAGCTTGAAAAACTGTTTTTT.